Here is one TCR beta chain with its context. Its antigen is not identified. The CDR3 extends over 15 amino acids. CDR1 MNHEY and CDR2 SVGAGI come from the germline V gene. Trimming shortened V by 2 bases and J by 0 bases, and 10 bases separated the two germline ends. The authors extracted RNA and reverse transcribed it into cDNA as the sequencing template. Measured with immunoSEQ multiplex PCR; TCRdb has only the in-frame clones, and not every one. This sample has 110,000 to 150,000 clones, with about half found just once. The study team obtained lesional scalp punch biopsies and peripheral blood from alopecia areata patients. The data stem from a study of CD8+ T cells in alopecia areata. Points from the study as a whole: Sharing of TCR sequences between patients (possibly for HLA-related reasons) was less clear than in mice. Higher clonality and more expanded CD8+ clones appeared in lesional than normal scalp.

The chain has TRBV6-5 and TRBJ1-1, with a weak D call TRBD1 (6 bases). This clonotype originated in a human donor with alopecia areata. Sequencing used CD4+ T cells sorted from blood, obtained at week 0. The CDR3 DNA is TGTGCCAGCAGTTACAATCAGGGGCTGAACACTGAAGCTTTCTTT. It encodes CASSYNQGLNTEAFF.